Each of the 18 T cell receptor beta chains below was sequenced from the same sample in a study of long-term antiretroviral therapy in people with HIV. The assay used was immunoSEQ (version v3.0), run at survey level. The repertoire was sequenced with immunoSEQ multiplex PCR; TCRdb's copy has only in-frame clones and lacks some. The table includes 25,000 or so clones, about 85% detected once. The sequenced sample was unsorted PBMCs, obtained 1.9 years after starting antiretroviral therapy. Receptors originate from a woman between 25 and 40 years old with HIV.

The CDR3 nucleotides read TGTGCCTGGCGGGAGGGCTCCTATAATTCACCCCTCCACTTT. Its translation: CAWREGSYNSPLHF. This chain connects TRBV30 to TRBJ1-6; D is uncertain. V was trimmed by 5 bases and J by 0 bases, leaving 8 bases between them. Germline CDR1 and CDR2: GTSNPN and SVGIG (reference sequence). CDR3 size: 14 residues.

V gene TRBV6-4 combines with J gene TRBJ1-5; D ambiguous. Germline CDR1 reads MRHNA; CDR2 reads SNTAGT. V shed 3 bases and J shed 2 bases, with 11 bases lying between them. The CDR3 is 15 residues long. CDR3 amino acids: CASSEGSGGNQPQHF. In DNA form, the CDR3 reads TGTGCCAGCAGTGAGGGAAGCGGCGGCAATCAGCCCCAGCATTTT.

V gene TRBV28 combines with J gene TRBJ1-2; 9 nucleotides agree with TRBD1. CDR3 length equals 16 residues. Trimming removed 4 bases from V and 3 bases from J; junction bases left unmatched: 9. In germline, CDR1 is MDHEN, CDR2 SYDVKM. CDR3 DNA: TGTGCCAGCAGTTCAGACTTCCGGGACAGGGACTATGGCTACACCTTC. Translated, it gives CASSSDFRDRDYGYTF.

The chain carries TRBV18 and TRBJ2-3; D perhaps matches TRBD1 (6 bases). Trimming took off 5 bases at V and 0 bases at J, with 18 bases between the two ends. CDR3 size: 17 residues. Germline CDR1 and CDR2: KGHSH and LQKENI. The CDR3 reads CASSTKQGASSTDTQYF. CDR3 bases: TGTGCCAGCTCAACCAAACAGGGTGCCTCTAGCACAGATACGCAGTATTTT. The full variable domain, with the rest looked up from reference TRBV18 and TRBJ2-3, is NAGVMQNPRHLVRRRGQEARLRCSPMKGHSHVYWYRQLPEEGLKFMVYLQKENIIDESGMPKERFSAEFPKEGPSILRIQQVVRGDSAAYFCASSTKQGASSTDTQYFGPGTRLTVL.

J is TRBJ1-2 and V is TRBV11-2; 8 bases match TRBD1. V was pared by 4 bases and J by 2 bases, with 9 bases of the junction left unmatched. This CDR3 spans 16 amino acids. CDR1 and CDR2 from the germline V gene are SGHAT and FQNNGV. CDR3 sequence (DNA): TGTGCCAGCAGCTCCAAGAGGGGACAGGCAAACTATGGCTACACCTTC. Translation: CASSSKRGQANYGYTF.

CDR3 in amino acids: CASSLATARSGYTF. For the CDR3, the DNA is TGTGCCAGCAGCTTAGCGACGGCGCGCTCGGGCTACACCTTC. The gene calls are TRBV11-1 and TRBJ1-2, with unresolved D. V was trimmed by 0 bases and J by 8 bases, leaving 13 bases between them. CDR1 is SGHAT and CDR2 is FQDESV in the germline V gene (reference sequence). There are 14 residues in the CDR3.

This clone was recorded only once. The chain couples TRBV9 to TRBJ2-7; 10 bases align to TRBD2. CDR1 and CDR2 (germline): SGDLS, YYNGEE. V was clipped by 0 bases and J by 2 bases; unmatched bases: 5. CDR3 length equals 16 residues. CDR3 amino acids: CASSVGVSGGAYEQYF. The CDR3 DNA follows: TGTGCCAGCAGCGTAGGGGTCAGCGGGGGGGCCTACGAGCAGTACTTC. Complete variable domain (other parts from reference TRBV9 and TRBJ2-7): DSGVTQTPKHLITATGQRVTLRCSPRSGDLSVYWYQQSLDQGLQFLIQYYNGEERAKGNILERFSAQQFPDLHSELNLSSLELGDSALYFCASSVGVSGGAYEQYFGPGTRLTVT.

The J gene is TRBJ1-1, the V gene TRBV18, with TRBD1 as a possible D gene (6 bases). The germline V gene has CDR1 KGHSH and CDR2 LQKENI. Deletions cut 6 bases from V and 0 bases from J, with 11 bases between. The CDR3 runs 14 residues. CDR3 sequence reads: CASSQGNLNTEAFF. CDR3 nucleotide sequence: TGTGCCAGCTCCCAGGGGAACCTGAACACTGAAGCTTTCTTT.

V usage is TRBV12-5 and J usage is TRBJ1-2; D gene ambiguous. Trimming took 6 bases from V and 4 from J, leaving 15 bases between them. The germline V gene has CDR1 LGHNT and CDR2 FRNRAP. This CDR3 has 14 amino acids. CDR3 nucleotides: TGTGCTAGTGGCCCACGGGATAGTGGCTATGGCTACACCTTC. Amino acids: CASGPRDSGYGYTF.

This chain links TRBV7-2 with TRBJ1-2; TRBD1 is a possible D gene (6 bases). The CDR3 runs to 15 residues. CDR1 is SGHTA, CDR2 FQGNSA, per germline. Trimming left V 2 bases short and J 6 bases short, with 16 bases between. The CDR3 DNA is TGTGCCAGCAGCTTATATGGGGGGCGGGAAGATGGCTACACCTTC. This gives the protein CASSLYGGREDGYTF.

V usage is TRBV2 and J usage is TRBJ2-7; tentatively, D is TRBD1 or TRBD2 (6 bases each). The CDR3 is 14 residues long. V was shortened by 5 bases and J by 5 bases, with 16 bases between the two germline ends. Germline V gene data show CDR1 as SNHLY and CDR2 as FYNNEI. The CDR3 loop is CASSLGGTGNEQYV. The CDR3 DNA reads TGTGCCAGCAGTCTGGGGGGTACAGGGAACGAGCAGTACGTC.

The CDR3 nucleotides are TGTGCCAGCAGCTCGGGAAACACCGGGGAGCTGTTTTTT. This encodes CASSSGNTGELFF. This chain links TRBV9 with TRBJ2-2; tentative D call: TRBD2 (5 bases). Per the germline V gene, CDR1 is SGDLS and CDR2 is YYNGEE. The CDR3 loop spans 13 amino acids. V was trimmed by 4 bases and J by 2 bases, leaving 6 bases between them.

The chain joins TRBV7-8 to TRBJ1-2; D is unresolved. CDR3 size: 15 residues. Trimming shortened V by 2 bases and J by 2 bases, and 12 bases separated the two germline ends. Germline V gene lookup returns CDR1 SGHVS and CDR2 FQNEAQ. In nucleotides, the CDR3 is TGTGCCAGCAGCTTATCCCGCACGACCAACTATGGCTACACCTTC. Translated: CASSLSRTTNYGYTF.

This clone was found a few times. This CDR3 reads CASSLGLAGGPAKNIQYF. The CDR3 nucleotides read TGCGCCAGCAGCTTGGGTCTAGCGGGGGGGCCCGCCAAAAACATTCAGTACTTC. This rearrangement joins TRBV5-1 to TRBJ2-4, with TRBD2 matching over 12 bases. The CDR3 consists of 18 residues. V gave up 0 bases and J gave up 1 base; unmatched junction bases: 5. Germline V gene data show CDR1 as SGHRS and CDR2 as YFSETQ.

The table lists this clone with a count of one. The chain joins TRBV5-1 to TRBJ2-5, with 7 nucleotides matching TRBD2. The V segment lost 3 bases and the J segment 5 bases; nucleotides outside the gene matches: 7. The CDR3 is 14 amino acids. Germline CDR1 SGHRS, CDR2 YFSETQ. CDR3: CASSYGGIEETQYF. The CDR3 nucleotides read TGCGCCAGCAGCTACGGGGGGATTGAGGAGACCCAGTACTTC.

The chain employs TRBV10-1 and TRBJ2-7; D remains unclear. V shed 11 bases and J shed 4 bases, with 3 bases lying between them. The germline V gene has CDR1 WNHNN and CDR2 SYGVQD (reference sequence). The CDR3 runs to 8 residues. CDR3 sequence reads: CALYEQYV. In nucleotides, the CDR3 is TGCGCCCTGTACGAGCAGTACGTC.

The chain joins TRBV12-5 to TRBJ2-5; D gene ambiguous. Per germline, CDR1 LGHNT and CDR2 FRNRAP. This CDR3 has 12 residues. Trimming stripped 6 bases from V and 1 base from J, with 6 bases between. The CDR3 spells CASGRAQETQYF. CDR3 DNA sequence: TGTGCTAGTGGAAGGGCCCAAGAGACCCAGTACTTC. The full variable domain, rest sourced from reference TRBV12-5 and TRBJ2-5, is DARVTQTPRHKVTEMGQEVTMRCQPILGHNTVFWYRQTMMQGLELLAYFRNRAPLDDSGMPKDRFSAEMPDATLATLKIQPSEPRDSAVYFCASGRAQETQYFGPGTRLLVL.

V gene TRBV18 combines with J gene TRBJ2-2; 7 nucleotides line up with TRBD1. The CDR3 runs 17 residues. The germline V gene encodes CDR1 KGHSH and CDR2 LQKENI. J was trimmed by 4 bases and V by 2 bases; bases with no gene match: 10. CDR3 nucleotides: TGTGCCAGCTCACCAGGGAGTGGGACAGTCGGCACCGGGGAGCTGTTTTTT. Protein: CASSPGSGTVGTGELFF.